This T cell receptor beta chain was found in a study of Graves' ophthalmopathy and Graves' hyperthyroidism. Study context: The collection of peripheral blood took place at initial diagnosis, before any treatment.

This clonotype appeared many times. Thyroid ultrasound, orbital computed tomography, TRAb, serum thyroxine and clinical symptoms formed the basis of diagnosis. PBMCs had their origin in fresh peripheral blood (around 10 ml). Using RNA transcripts, the TCR beta CDR3 regions were amplified. After a first-round RT-PCR with HTBI primers, a second-round multiplex PCR was run. Using its own MiXCR run on the multiplex PCR reads, TCRdb lists one record per CDR3 protein. The sample includes 57,000 or so distinct CDR3 sequences, roughly 47% of them seen just once. Between the trimmed V and J ends, which lost 0 bases and 4 bases, there was a span of 18 bases. Germline V gene sequence: CDR1 DFQATT, CDR2 SNEGSKA (reference sequence). This CDR3 contains 16 residues.

The clonotype was recovered from an adult woman with Graves' ophthalmopathy. The material sequenced was peripheral blood. V gene TRBV20-1 combines with J gene TRBJ1-2; maybe TRBD1 (6 bases). The CDR3 region has the DNA TGCAGTGCTAGAGATCCGACAGGCCCCCCGACCTATGGCTACACCTTC. Translating it yields CSARDPTGPPTYGYTF.